The 25 T cell receptor beta chains listed next were all sequenced from one sample in a study of blood T cell repertoires in COVID-19. Some clones are missing from TCRdb's copy, which holds only in-frame ones; the method was immunoSEQ multiplex PCR. The sample has around 170,000 clones, around 74% seen once. The sequenced material came from peripheral blood. All receptors come from a woman aged 80 or over with acute or convalescent COVID-19.

The rearrangement joins TRBV5-1 to TRBJ2-1; tentative D call: TRBD2 (5 bases). V was cut by 0 bases and J by 7 bases, with 14 bases left in between. This CDR3 has 15 amino acids. CDR1 is SGHRS, CDR2 YFSETQ, per germline. The CDR3 reads CASSLAAGKGNEQFF. The CDR3 region has the DNA TGCGCCAGCAGCTTGGCGGCCGGGAAAGGGAATGAGCAGTTCTTC.

The J gene is TRBJ2-7, the V gene TRBV10-1; 8 bases map to TRBD2. This CDR3 spans 15 amino acids. The junction had 11 bases not matched to a gene; V was cut back by 5 bases and J by 5 bases. Germline V gene sequence: CDR1 WNHNN, CDR2 SYGVQD (reference sequence). Written as DNA, the CDR3 is TGCGCCAGCAGTATCGGCGGGAGGTCGGAGGACGAGCAGTACTTC. Translating it yields CASSIGGRSEDEQYF.

The V and J genes are TRBV24-1 and TRBJ2-7; 8 positions agree with TRBD1. CDR3 length: 17 residues. After removal of 4 bases from V and 0 bases from J, the junction contained 10 bases not matched to a gene. Germline V gene sequence: CDR1 KGHDR, CDR2 SFDVKD. The CDR3 nucleotides read TGTGCCACCAGTGACATCCTAAGGACAGGGATCTCCTACGAGCAGTACTTC. Protein sequence: CATSDILRTGISYEQYF.

This clone has a handful of counts. This chain uses TRBV29-1 with TRBJ1-2, with D hard to call. Trimming stripped 4 bases from V and 1 base from J, with 7 bases between. The CDR3 length is 12 residues. The germline CDR1 and CDR2 sequences are SQVTM and ANQGSEA. The CDR3 nucleotides are TGCAGCGTTGTGGGCGTTAACTATGGCTACACCTTC. The encoded protein is CSVVGVNYGYTF. Complete variable domain (other parts from reference TRBV29-1 and TRBJ1-2): SAVISQKPSRDICQRGTSLTIQCQVDSQVTMMFWYRQQPGQSLTLIATANQGSEATYESGFVIDKFPISRPNLTFSTLTVSNMSPEDSSIYLCSVVGVNYGYTFGSGTRLTVV.

CDR3 residues: CASSPSVGEQFF. The CDR3 DNA reads TGTGCCAGCTCACCAAGTGTCGGTGAGCAGTTCTTC. The V gene is TRBV18, the J gene TRBJ2-1; D remains ambiguous. V was pared by 2 bases and J by 9 bases, with 8 bases between. Germline CDR1 reads KGHSH; CDR2 reads LQKENI. The CDR3 runs to 12 residues.

The J gene is TRBJ1-2, the V gene TRBV30, with 8 bases lining up with TRBD1. CDR3 length equals 12 residues. Per the germline V gene, CDR1 is GTSNPN and CDR2 is SVGIG (reference sequence). V shed 2 bases, J shed 7 bases, and the junction held 3 bases outside the gene matches. The CDR3 coding sequence is TGTGCCTGGAGTCTCAGGGGGCTTGGCTACACCTTC. Translating it yields CAWSLRGLGYTF. Full variable domain (rest looked up from reference TRBV30 and TRBJ1-2): SQTIHQWPATLVQPVGSPLSLECTVEGTSNPNLYWYRQAAGRGLQLLFYSVGIGQISSEVPQNLSASRPQDRQFILSSKKLLLSDSGFYLCAWSLRGLGYTFGSGTRLTVV.

J is TRBJ1-4 and V is TRBV27; D may be TRBD1 (6 bases). From germline, CDR1 is MNHEY and CDR2 SMNVEV (reference sequence). This CDR3 comprises 15 residues. Trimming removed 4 bases at V and 0 bases at J, with 9 bases between. In DNA, the CDR3 is TGTGCCAGCAGTTCAGCAGGGGCAACTAATGAAAAACTGTTTTTT. This translates into CASSSAGATNEKLFF. The full variable domain, in which reference TRBV27 and TRBJ1-4 provide the parts outside the CDR3, is EAQVTQNPRYLITVTGKKLTVTCSQNMNHEYMSWYRQDPGLGLRQIYYSMNVEVTDKGDVPEGYKVSRKEKRNFPLILESPSPNQTSLYFCASSSAGATNEKLFFGSGTQLSVL.

CDR3 residues: CASRSSASYNEQFF. CDR3 in DNA: TGTGCCAGCAGGTCTAGCGCGTCCTACAATGAGCAGTTCTTC. The gene calls are TRBV28 and TRBJ2-1; tentatively, D is TRBD2 (6 bases). Looked up from germline, CDR1 is MDHEN and CDR2 is SYDVKM. The CDR3 spans 14 residues. Trimming removed 6 bases from V and 1 base from J, with 10 bases in between.

This clone was observed a few times. The chain recombines TRBV5-4 with TRBJ2-5, with TRBD2 matching over 8 bases. Germline V gene lookup returns CDR1 SGHNT and CDR2 YYREEE (reference sequence). This CDR3 spans 15 amino acids. J gave up 2 bases and V 4 bases, and 7 bases lay outside the gene matches. The CDR3 sequence: CASSQQAGGQETQYF. The CDR3 DNA reads TGTGCCAGCAGCCAACAGGCGGGAGGACAAGAGACCCAGTACTTC.

This clone was counted between two and nine times. V and J are TRBV27 and TRBJ2-3; maybe TRBD1 (5 bases). The CDR3 is 13 residues long. Trimming left V 11 bases short and J 1 base short, with 13 bases between. Germline loops: CDR1 MNHEY, CDR2 SMNVEV (reference sequence). CDR3 nucleotides: TGTGCCGAACAGGATCGCCGCACAGATACGCAGTATTTT. As protein: CAEQDRRTDTQYF.

This clone was seen just once. The rearrangement links TRBV10-3 to TRBJ2-2, with 10 positions matching TRBD1. After removal of 6 bases from V and 3 bases from J, the junction contained 1 base not matched to a gene. There are 14 residues in the CDR3. CDR1 ENHRY and CDR2 SYGVKD come from the germline V gene. The CDR3 sequence: CAISGTGDTGELFF. The CDR3 DNA sequence: TGTGCCATCAGCGGGACAGGGGACACCGGGGAGCTGTTTTTT.

This chain joins TRBV4-1 and TRBJ1-2; D not certain. The CDR3 totals 16 residues. In germline, CDR1 is MGHRA, CDR2 YSYEKL. The germline V and J ends were trimmed by 5 bases and 5 bases, with 21 bases remaining between them. The CDR3 reads CASSFPATDLGYGYTF. The CDR3 DNA sequence: TGCGCCAGCAGCTTTCCAGCCACGGACTTGGGGTATGGCTACACCTTC.

The chain recombines TRBV18 with TRBJ2-7; TRBD2 might be the D (6 bases). The CDR3 is 16 amino acids. From germline, CDR1 is KGHSH and CDR2 LQKENI. The V end was cut by 1 base, the J end by 0 bases, with 13 bases between. As DNA, the CDR3 is TGTGCCAGCTCACCACAATGGGACTCCCGCTCCTACGAGCAGTACTTC. Residues: CASSPQWDSRSYEQYF.

This clone was recorded a few times. This rearrangement joins TRBV2 to TRBJ1-4; D is unresolved. There are 12 residues in the CDR3. V dropped 8 bases and J dropped 3 bases, with 7 bases sitting between them. CDR1 SNHLY and CDR2 FYNNEI come from the germline V gene. The CDR3 region is CASRGANEKLFF. DNA of the CDR3: TGTGCCAGCCGCGGGGCTAATGAAAAACTGTTTTTT. Filled out from reference TRBV2 and TRBJ1-4, the complete variable domain reads EPEVTQTPSHQVTQMGQEVILRCVPISNHLYFYWYRQILGQKVEFLVSFYNNEISEKSEIFDDQFSVERPDGSNFTLKIRSTKLEDSAMYFCASRGANEKLFFGSGTQLSVL.

This clone showed up just a few times. This chain connects TRBV10-1 to TRBJ2-3; a weak D match, TRBD2 (5 bases). Between the trimmed V and J ends, which lost 2 bases and 5 bases, there was a span of 11 bases. CDR3 length: 14 amino acids. The germline CDR1 and CDR2 sequences are WNHNN and SYGVQD (reference sequence). The CDR3 coding sequence is TGCGCCAGCAGTGAGGCCCTAGCAGGAGATACGCAGTATTTT. Translation: CASSEALAGDTQYF.

This chain uses TRBV12-3 or TRBV12-4 with TRBJ1-3; possible D gene TRBD1, 6 bases. The V gene lost 6 bases and the J gene lost 8 bases, with 14 bases spanning the gap. The CDR3 sequence is 13 residues long. The chain's CDR3 is CASRTTQGYTIYF. CDR3 nucleotide sequence: TGTGCCAGCAGGACTACACAGGGTTACACCATATATTTT.

The chain recombines TRBV24-1 with TRBJ1-5, with 7 bases aligning to TRBD1. Losses at the gene ends were 4 bases for V and 2 bases for J; bases not matched to a gene: 10. The CDR3 totals 17 residues. Looked up from germline, CDR1 is KGHDR and CDR2 is SFDVKD. The DNA for the CDR3 is TGTGCCACCAGTGACGCTTGGGACAGCGAGGGCAATCAGCCCCAGCATTTT. Its protein product is CATSDAWDSEGNQPQHF.

This clone appeared once. This chain uses TRBV28 with TRBJ2-2; tentative D call: TRBD2 (6 bases). Germline V gives CDR1 MDHEN, CDR2 SYDVKM. Trimming stripped 3 bases from V and 4 bases from J, with 15 bases between. The CDR3 consists of 16 residues. The CDR3 DNA follows: TGTGCCAGCAGTTTCTTGGGGGGAGTGAGCACCGGGGAGCTGTTTTTT. Residues: CASSFLGGVSTGELFF.

The rearrangement uses TRBV4-2 and TRBJ1-5, with 9 bases identical to TRBD1. The CDR3 sequence is 18 residues long. Germline loops: CDR1 LGHNA, CDR2 YNFKEQ. V shed 1 base, J shed 0 bases, and the junction held 7 bases outside the gene matches. The CDR3 DNA reads TGTGCCAGCAGCCAAGCTACCGGGGACAGGGCTAGCAATCAGCCCCAGCATTTT. Its protein product is CASSQATGDRASNQPQHF.

The chain uses TRBV9 and TRBJ2-7, with TRBD1 identical over 7 bases. V shed 4 bases, J shed 3 bases, and the junction held 13 bases outside the gene matches. The CDR3 spans 16 residues. Germline V CDR1 and CDR2: SGDLS, YYNGEE. This CDR3 is CASSNYPTGSRYEQYF. CDR3 sequence (DNA): TGTGCCAGCAGCAATTACCCGACAGGGTCCCGCTACGAGCAGTACTTC.

V and J are TRBV2 and TRBJ1-1, with D unresolved. The CDR3 sequence is 15 residues long. Germline CDR1 SNHLY, CDR2 FYNNEI. Trimming pared 3 bases from V and 0 bases from J, leaving 11 bases between. CDR3 in amino acids: CASSENNPMNTEAFF. The CDR3 region has the DNA TGTGCCAGCAGTGAGAACAACCCAATGAACACTGAAGCTTTCTTT.

The chain joins TRBV5-8 to TRBJ1-2; D is unclear. The CDR3 has 15 amino acids. The V end was cut by 1 base, the J end by 8 bases, with 18 bases between. Germline CDR1 and CDR2: SGHTS and YDEGEE. This chain's CDR3 is CASSLLLEANWGYTF. The CDR3 nucleotides read TGTGCCAGCAGCTTGTTACTGGAGGCTAACTGGGGCTACACCTTC.

V gene TRBV7-9 combines with J gene TRBJ2-2, with D possibly TRBD2 on 6 matching bases. Trimming cost V 2 bases and J 4 bases, with 14 bases left between them. This CDR3 contains 16 residues. Germline V gives CDR1 SEHNR, CDR2 FQNEAQ (reference sequence). For the CDR3, the DNA is TGTGCCAGCAGCTTAATCTCGGCGGGACCCACCGGGGAGCTGTTTTTT. Encoded protein: CASSLISAGPTGELFF.

CDR3 bases: TGTGCCAGCAGTGACGAAGAGGCGGGGGCAAAGCCCCAGCATTTT. Its protein is CASSDEEAGAKPQHF. V gene TRBV2 combines with J gene TRBJ1-5, with D perhaps TRBD1 (6 bases). V dropped 3 bases and J dropped 8 bases, with 17 bases sitting between them. This CDR3 has 15 amino acids. The V gene's germline CDR1 is SNHLY and CDR2 FYNNEI.

The chain couples TRBV7-9 to TRBJ2-5, with 9 nucleotides matching TRBD1. Germline V gene data show CDR1 as SEHNR and CDR2 as FQNEAQ (reference sequence). The CDR3 extends over 17 amino acids. J lost 1 base, V lost 5 bases, and 11 bases had no gene match. The CDR3 is CASSTWTGEGRQETQYF. CDR3 sequence (DNA): TGTGCCAGCAGCACCTGGACAGGGGAAGGTCGCCAAGAGACCCAGTACTTC.